Each of the 8 T cell receptor beta chains below was sequenced from the same sample in a study of T cells after yellow fever vaccination. TCRdb re-derived calls from the 5' RACE reads in MiXCR, one entry per CDR3 protein. The repertoire consists of about 320,000 distinct CDR3 sequences, with roughly 10% occurring once and the leading ten covering 3% to 3.5%. The source material was CD4+ T cells sorted from PBMCs, sampled 45 days after the yellow fever booster vaccination. These receptor sequences come from a man aged 18 to 29 who received the YFV17D yellow fever vaccine.

In its sample, this clonotype was seen a few times. The genes are TRBV7-6 and TRBJ1-6; 9 positions match TRBD1. CDR1 is SGHVS and CDR2 is FNYEAQ in the germline V gene. Losses at the gene ends were 8 bases for V and 9 bases for J; bases not matched to a gene: 8. This CDR3 comprises 14 residues. The CDR3 sequence is CASSRDRVSSPLHF. As DNA, the CDR3 is TGTGCCAGCTCTCGGGACAGGGTTAGTTCACCCCTCCACTTT.

This clonotype was detected many times. The V gene is TRBV28, the J gene TRBJ2-3, with 10 bases fitting TRBD2. The V and J ends lost 6 bases and 4 bases, in that order; junction bases with no gene match: 7. This CDR3 is 15 amino acids long. The germline CDR1 and CDR2 sequences are MDHEN and SYDVKM. The chain's CDR3 is CASRPLAGVADTQYF. The CDR3 coding sequence is TGTGCCAGCAGACCCCTAGCGGGGGTGGCAGATACGCAGTATTTT.

This clonotype appeared a few times. The chain carries TRBV7-2 and TRBJ2-3; TRBD2 matches at 10 bases. This CDR3 is built from 15 residues. With V trimmed by 6 bases and J by 2 bases, 5 bases remained unmatched. Germline lookup yields CDR1 SGHTA and CDR2 FQGNSA. CDR3 sequence (DNA): TGTGCCAGCAGAATAGCGGGGGGCACCACAGATACGCAGTATTTT. It yields the protein CASRIAGGTTDTQYF.

This clonotype has only a few counts. The chain links TRBV5-1 to TRBJ1-2; tentative D call: TRBD1 (6 bases). V lost 0 bases to trimming and J lost 4 bases, with 13 bases between them. CDR1 SGHRS and CDR2 YFSETQ come from the germline V gene. This CDR3 has 15 residues. CDR3 amino acids: CASSLAGGISYGYTF. DNA for the CDR3: TGCGCCAGCAGCTTGGCTGGGGGCATAAGCTATGGCTACACCTTC.

J is TRBJ1-1 and V is TRBV4-2, with 7 bases lining up with TRBD1. The V gene's germline CDR1 is LGHNA and CDR2 YNFKEQ. The CDR3 is 17 amino acids. Trimming removed 1 base from V and 3 bases from J; junction bases left unmatched: 11. The CDR3 region has the DNA TGTGCCAGCAGCCAAGGGTCGTCGCGGCAGGGGGACACTGAAGCTTTCTTT. Translated, it gives CASSQGSSRQGDTEAFF.

The chain joins TRBV20-1 to TRBJ2-5; D ambiguous. The ends were cut back, 1 base at V and 5 bases at J, with 17 bases in the middle. Per the germline V gene, CDR1 is DFQATT and CDR2 is SNEGSKA (reference sequence). The CDR3 has 15 residues. CDR3 nucleotides: TGCAGTGCTAGAGCCCCCGCAGGTTTATGGGAGACCCAGTACTTC. Protein product: CSARAPAGLWETQYF.

This CDR3 is CASSLGQGLDNEKLFF. In nucleotides, the CDR3 is TGTGCCAGCAGCTTAGGACAAGGACTAGATAATGAAAAACTGTTTTTT. The rearrangement links TRBV7-9 to TRBJ1-4; D gene unclear. Germline V gene lookup returns CDR1 SEHNR and CDR2 FQNEAQ (reference sequence). Trimming pared 1 base from V and 4 bases from J, leaving 13 bases between. CDR3 length equals 16 residues. Supplemented by reference TRBV7-9 and TRBJ1-4, the full variable domain reads DTGVSQNPRHKITKRGQNVTFRCDPISEHNRLYWYRQTLGQGPEFLTYFQNEAQLEKSRLLSDRFSAERPKGSFSTLEIQRTEQGDSAMYLCASSLGQGLDNEKLFFGSGTQLSVL.

This clonotype was recorded many times. This sequence joins TRBV29-1 and TRBJ2-3; the D gene is possibly TRBD1 (6 bases). The CDR3 is made up of 12 amino acids. V was pared by 7 bases and J by 0 bases, with 8 bases between. CDR1 and CDR2 from the germline V gene are SQVTM and ANQGSEA. CDR3 residues: CSAGQSTDTQYF. CDR3 bases: TGCAGCGCCGGACAGAGCACAGATACGCAGTATTTT.